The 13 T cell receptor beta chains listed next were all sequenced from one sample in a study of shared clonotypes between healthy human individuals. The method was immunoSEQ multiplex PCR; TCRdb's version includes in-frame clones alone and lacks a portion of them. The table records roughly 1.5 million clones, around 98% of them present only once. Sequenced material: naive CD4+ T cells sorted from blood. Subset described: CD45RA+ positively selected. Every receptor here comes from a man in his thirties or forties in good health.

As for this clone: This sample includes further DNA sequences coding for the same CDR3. The chain's CDR3 is CASSPALAGNNEQFF. The CDR3 DNA sequence: TGTGCCAGCTCACCAGCACTAGCGGGAAACAATGAGCAGTTCTTC. This chain uses TRBV18 with TRBJ2-1; 10 bases align to TRBD2. V was pared by 2 bases and J by 5 bases, with 3 bases of the junction left unmatched. CDR3 length: 15 amino acids. CDR1 and CDR2 (germline): KGHSH, LQKENI.

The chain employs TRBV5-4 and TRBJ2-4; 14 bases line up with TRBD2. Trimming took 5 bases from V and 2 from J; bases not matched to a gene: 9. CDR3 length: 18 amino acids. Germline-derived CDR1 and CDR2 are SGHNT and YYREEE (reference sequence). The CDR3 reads CASSLGLAGGGTKNIQYF. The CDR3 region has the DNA TGTGCCAGCAGTTTAGGACTAGCGGGAGGCGGGACCAAAAACATTCAGTACTTC. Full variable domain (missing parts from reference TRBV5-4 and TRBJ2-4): ETGVTQSPTHLIKTRGQQVTLRCSSQSGHNTVSWYQQALGQGPQFIFQYYREEENGRGNFPPRFSGLQFPNYSSELNVNALELDDSALYLCASSLGLAGGGTKNIQYFGAGTRLSVL.

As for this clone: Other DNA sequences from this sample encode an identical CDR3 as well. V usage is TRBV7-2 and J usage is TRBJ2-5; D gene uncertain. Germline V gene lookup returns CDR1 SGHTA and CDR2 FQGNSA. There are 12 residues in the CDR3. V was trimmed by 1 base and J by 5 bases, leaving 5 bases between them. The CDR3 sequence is CASSLVRETQYF. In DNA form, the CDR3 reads TGTGCCAGCAGCTTAGTGAGGGAGACCCAGTACTTC.

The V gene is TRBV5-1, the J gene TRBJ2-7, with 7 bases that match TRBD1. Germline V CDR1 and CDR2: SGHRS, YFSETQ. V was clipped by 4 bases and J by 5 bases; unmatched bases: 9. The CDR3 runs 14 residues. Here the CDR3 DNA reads TGCGCCAGCAGCAAGGACAGGCTAGAGAACGAGCAGTACTTC. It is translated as CASSKDRLENEQYF. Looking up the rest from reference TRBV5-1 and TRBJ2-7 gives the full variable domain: KAGVTQTPRYLIKTRGQQVTLSCSPISGHRSVSWYQQTPGQGLQFLFEYFSETQRNKGNFPGRFSGRQFSNSRSEMNVSTLELGDSALYLCASSKDRLENEQYFGPGTRLTVT.

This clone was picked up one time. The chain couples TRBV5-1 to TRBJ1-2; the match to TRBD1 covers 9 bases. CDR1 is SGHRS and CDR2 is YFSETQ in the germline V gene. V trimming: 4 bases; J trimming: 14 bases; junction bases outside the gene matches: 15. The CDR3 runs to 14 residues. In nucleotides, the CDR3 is TGCGCCAGCAGCCGATCCAACGAAGGACAGGGGAGGACCTTC. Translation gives CASSRSNEGQGRTF.

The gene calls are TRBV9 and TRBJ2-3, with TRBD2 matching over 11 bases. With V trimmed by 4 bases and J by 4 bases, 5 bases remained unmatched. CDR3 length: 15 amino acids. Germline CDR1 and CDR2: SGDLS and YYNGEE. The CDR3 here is CASSLGLAGADTQYF. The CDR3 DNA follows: TGTGCCAGCAGCCTCGGACTAGCGGGTGCAGATACGCAGTATTTT.

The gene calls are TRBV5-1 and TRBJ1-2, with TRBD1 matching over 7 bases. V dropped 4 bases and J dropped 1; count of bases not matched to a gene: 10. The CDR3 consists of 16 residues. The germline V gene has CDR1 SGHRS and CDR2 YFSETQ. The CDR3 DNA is TGCGCCAGCAGCACCTCCGGGACAGATTTTAACTATGGCTACACCTTC. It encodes CASSTSGTDFNYGYTF.

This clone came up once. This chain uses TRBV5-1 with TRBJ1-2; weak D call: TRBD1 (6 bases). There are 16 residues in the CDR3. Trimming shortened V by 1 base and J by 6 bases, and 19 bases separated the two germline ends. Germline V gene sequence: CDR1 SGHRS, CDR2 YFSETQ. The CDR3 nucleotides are TGCGCCAGCAGCTTGAATCGCTTGGGGGGGCTGAATGGCTACACCTTC. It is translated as CASSLNRLGGLNGYTF.

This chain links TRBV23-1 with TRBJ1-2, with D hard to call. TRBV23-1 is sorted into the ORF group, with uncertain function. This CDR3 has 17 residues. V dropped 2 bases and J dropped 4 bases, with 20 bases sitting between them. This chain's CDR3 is CASSQPNCFRTLYGYTF. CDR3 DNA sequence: TGCGCCAGCAGTCAACCGAACTGCTTTAGGACCCTCTATGGCTACACCTTC.

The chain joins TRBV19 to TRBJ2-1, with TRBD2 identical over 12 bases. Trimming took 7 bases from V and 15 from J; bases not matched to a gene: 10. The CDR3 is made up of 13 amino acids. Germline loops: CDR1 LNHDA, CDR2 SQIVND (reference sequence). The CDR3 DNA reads TGTGCCAGTACAGCGGGACTAGCGGGCCCCGGGTTCTTC. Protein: CASTAGLAGPGFF.

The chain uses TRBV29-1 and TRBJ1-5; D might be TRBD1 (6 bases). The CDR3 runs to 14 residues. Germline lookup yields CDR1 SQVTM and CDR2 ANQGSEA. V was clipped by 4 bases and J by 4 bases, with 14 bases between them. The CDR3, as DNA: TGCAGCGTTGTTGAGAGAGGGGGAAATCAGCCCCAGCATTTT. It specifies CSVVERGGNQPQHF.

Here the CDR3 reads CASSLDPVTNEQFF. The CDR3 DNA reads as TGTGCCAGCAGCTTAGATCCTGTAACCAATGAGCAGTTCTTC. The rearrangement joins TRBV11-2 to TRBJ2-1; D is uncertain. The ends were cut back, 0 bases at V and 6 bases at J, with 9 bases in the middle. This CDR3 spans 14 amino acids. Per the germline V gene, CDR1 is SGHAT and CDR2 is FQNNGV. Complete variable domain (other parts from reference TRBV11-2 and TRBJ2-1): EAGVAQSPRYKIIEKRQSVAFWCNPISGHATLYWYQQILGQGPKLLIQFQNNGVVDDSQLPKDRFSAERLKGVDSTLKIQPAKLEDSAVYLCASSLDPVTNEQFFGPGTRLTVL.

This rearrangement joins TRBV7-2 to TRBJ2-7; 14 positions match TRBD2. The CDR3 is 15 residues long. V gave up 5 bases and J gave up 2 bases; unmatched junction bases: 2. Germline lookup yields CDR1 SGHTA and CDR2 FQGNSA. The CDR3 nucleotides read TGTGCCAGCAGCCCGGGACTAGCGGGAGCCTACGAGCAGTACTTC. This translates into CASSPGLAGAYEQYF. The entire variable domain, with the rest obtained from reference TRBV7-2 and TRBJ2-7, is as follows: GAGVSQSPSNKVTEKGKDVELRCDPISGHTALYWYRQSLGQGLEFLIYFQGNSAPDKSGLPSDRFSAERTGGSVSTLTIQRTQQEDSAVYLCASSPGLAGAYEQYFGPGTRLTVT.